One T cell receptor (beta chain) is described in this entry. No cognate antigen has been identified for it. Base quality data are lacking; no much larger clone is found one base away. These reads were obtained on an Illumina NovaSeq 6000. cDNA libraries for TCRalpha and TCRbeta were prepared by 5'RACE using constant-segment primers, with sample barcodes and unique molecular identifiers added. RNA was extracted from every sample with Trizol reagent. Libraries were amplified in two PCR steps, with a second sample barcode and Illumina TruSeq adapters added in the second step. Libraries were sequenced on an Illumina NovaSeq with 2 x 150 bp paired-end reads. As for the original processing: With migec v1.2.7, reads were demultiplexed and then collapsed into UMI-guided consensus sequences. Using mixcr v2.1.11, UMI consensuses were aligned to TRA and TRB V and J templates and then assembled into clonotypes. Expanded or contracted clonotypes were those called significant by both edgeR and NoisET, with noise models trained on biological replicates. For edgeR calls, a false discovery rate-adjusted p below 0.01 and a log2 fold-change threshold of 1 were applied. As an exploratory analysis of dynamics, PCA with hierarchical clustering was applied to max-normalized trajectories of the 1000 most abundant clonotypes. Each responding clone was given a CD4 or CD8 phenotype based on the CD4+ and CD8+ repertoires, which had been sequenced separately. Through fastp at Q25 and MiXCR, TCRdb rebuilt clones from the public reads, retaining in-frame beta chains. When rows share a CDR3 protein, they turn into one entry using the most common DNA and genes. These V and J calls are TCRdb output, not the study's own analysis. The sample data list a few hundred thousand distinct CDR3 sequences, and 7.5% to 10% of these were observed just once. The leading ten clones occupy more than 20% of the sample.

Ficoll-Paque density gradient centrifugation was used to isolate PBMCs. This sample is part of a study of T-cell memory formation after mild COVID-19 (dated by TCRdb to the early 2020s). Background for the entire study: Most TCR sequence clusters were specific to one of the two donors. In a couple of donors, T-cell clones that expanded and contracted after mild COVID-19 were tracked by sequencing TCRalpha and TCRbeta repertoires over time. Two young, previously healthy adult volunteers made up the cohort, one male and one female.

V loses 4 bases of germline sequence and J loses 3 bases, and the interval between the two ends is 10 bases. From a lookup of the germline V gene (reference sequence), CDR1 and CDR2 are SEHNR and FQNEAQ. The CDR3 runs 13 residues from the cysteine to the phenylalanine. Here the CDR3 DNA is all that survives: 39 bases in frame from base 1. Beyond this particular receptor, the publication reports: Only two mild cases were covered in the study, and larger cohorts including severe cases with pre-infection samples were considered necessary. Contracting CD4+ clones turned up mainly in the CM and EM memory subsets, whereas EMRA was where CD8+ clones were enriched. From day 15 to 85, contracting clones showed balanced CD4/CD8 phenotypes, whereas a second wave of clones that expanded from day 15 to 37 leaned towards CD4+. SARS-CoV-2 specificity of the second-wave clones peaking on day 37 was not confirmed. Some responding clones were detected in pre-infection memory, which suggested that pre-existing cross-reactive memory T cells had joined the SARS-CoV-2 response.

This chain is built from TRBV7-9 and TRBJ2-7, with the identity of the D gene unclear. The sequenced sample consisted of PBMCs or a T cell subset sorted from them (not recorded which). The source of this sequence is a man between 18 and 29 years old who had mild COVID-19 (a few samples of this study predate the infection). The sample titles of this study are shuffled in the database, so cell type and time point are left out; the donor was told from shared clones. The CDR3 corresponds to CASSWSSHYEQYF. The DNA is TGTGCCAGCAGCTGGAGTTCCCACTACGAGCAGTACTTC.